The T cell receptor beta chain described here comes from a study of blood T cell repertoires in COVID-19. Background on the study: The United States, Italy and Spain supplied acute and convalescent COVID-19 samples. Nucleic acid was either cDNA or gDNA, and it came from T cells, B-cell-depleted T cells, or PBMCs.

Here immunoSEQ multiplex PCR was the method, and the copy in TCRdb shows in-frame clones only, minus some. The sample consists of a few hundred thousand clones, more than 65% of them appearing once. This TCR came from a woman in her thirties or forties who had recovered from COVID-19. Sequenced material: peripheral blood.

CDR3 bases: TGTGCCAGCAGCTTTTCAGGTGTTGTTGGCTACACCTTC. This sequence encodes CASSFSGVVGYTF. This chain joins TRBV5-8 and TRBJ1-2, with D unresolved. V was shortened by 2 bases and J by 7 bases, with 12 bases between the two germline ends. CDR1 is SGHTS and CDR2 is YDEGEE in the germline V gene. This CDR3 contains 13 residues.